These 5 T cell receptor beta chains share one sample of origin, sequenced in a study of cytomegalovirus exposure and HLA in healthy donors. PCR primers comprised 60 Vbeta and 13 Jbeta primers. The method was immunoSEQ multiplex PCR; TCRdb's version includes in-frame clones alone and lacks a portion of them. Of approximately 220,000 clones in the sample, approximately 80% are singletons; the top ten hold roughly 0.66%. Sequenced material: PBMCs. These receptors all come from a boy between 2 and 15 years old in good health and CMV-seronegative.

The rearrangement links TRBV27 to TRBJ1-2, with D hard to call. The CDR3 runs to 17 residues. Germline CDR1 is MNHEY and CDR2 is SMNVEV (reference sequence). V lost 5 bases, J lost 4 bases, and 23 bases lay in between. As DNA, the CDR3 is TGTGCCAGCAGTACCCACGGGCGGTTCAAGGGAGGCTATGGCTACACCTTC. Its protein is CASSTHGRFKGGYGYTF.

V usage is TRBV19 and J usage is TRBJ1-5; 8 nucleotides align to TRBD1. The CDR3 is 15 residues long. V lost 0 bases, J lost 4 bases, and 2 bases stayed unmatched. CDR1 is LNHDA and CDR2 is SQIVND in the germline V gene (reference sequence). CDR3 sequence: CASSIDRGLNQPQHF. The CDR3 DNA sequence: TGTGCCAGTAGTATAGACAGGGGGCTGAATCAGCCCCAGCATTTT.

This clone was seen just once. The chain couples TRBV7-9 to TRBJ2-3, with 7 bases fitting TRBD2. Germline values: CDR1 SEHNR, CDR2 FQNEAQ (reference sequence). The CDR3 has 16 amino acids. The junction had 8 bases not matched to a gene; V was cut back by 5 bases and J by 0 bases. CDR3 amino acids: CASSQTRGVSTDTQYF. The CDR3 DNA reads TGTGCCAGCAGCCAAACTCGGGGGGTTAGCACAGATACGCAGTATTTT.

This chain connects TRBV27 to TRBJ1-1; no clear D gene. V dropped 2 bases and J dropped 0 bases, with 4 bases sitting between them. CDR3 length equals 13 residues. CDR1 MNHEY and CDR2 SMNVEV come from the germline V gene (reference sequence). The CDR3 DNA sequence: TGTGCCAGCAGTTTAAATATGAACACTGAAGCTTTCTTT. This codes for CASSLNMNTEAFF.

The V call is TRBV6-5, the J call TRBJ2-7; TRBD2 matches at 12 bases. Germline V gene sequence: CDR1 MNHEY, CDR2 SVGAGI. The V and J ends lost 6 bases and 2 bases, in that order; junction bases with no gene match: 5. The CDR3 is 15 amino acids. The CDR3 DNA is TGTGCCAGCAGCACCACTAGCGGGAGGACCTACGAGCAGTACTTC. Its protein is CASSTTSGRTYEQYF.